These 20 T cell receptor beta chains share one sample of origin, sequenced in a study of response to subunit inactivated influenza vaccine. TCRdb redid the calling of the RT-PCR reads with MiXCR, one entry per CDR3 protein. The data contain around 750,000 distinct CDR3 sequences, 21% of them seen just once; the ten biggest clones take up around 9.6%. The input for sequencing was PBMCs from blood, taken about 5 days after vaccination. The receptors come from a man in his fifties or sixties who received an inactivated influenza vaccine.

This clonotype has only one observation. The chain has TRBV6-2 or TRBV6-3 and TRBJ2-3; TRBD2 matches at 8 bases. Germline V lookup: CDR1 MNHEY, CDR2 SVGEGT. Trimming took 2 bases from V and 2 from J; bases not matched to a gene: 18. This CDR3 contains 20 residues. The CDR3, as DNA: TGTGCCAGCAGTTACATGGGACTAGTTCAGGCTTTGGGCCTCACAGATACGCAGTATTTT. Its protein product is CASSYMGLVQALGLTDTQYF.

This clonotype showed up just a few times. V gene TRBV15 combines with J gene TRBJ1-4; D is possibly TRBD1 (6 bases). This CDR3 contains 16 residues. Germline assignment: CDR1 LNHNV and CDR2 YYDKDF (reference sequence). The V end lost 3 bases, the J end lost 3 bases, and 14 bases lay between the germline ends. DNA of the CDR3: TGTGCCACCAGCAGCTTGAGGACAGTGTCTAATGAAAAACTGTTTTTT. Translated: CATSSLRTVSNEKLFF.

The chain joins TRBV5-1 to TRBJ2-5; either TRBD1 or TRBD2 may fit D (5 bases each). CDR1 is SGHRS, CDR2 YFSETQ, per germline. This CDR3 spans 14 amino acids. The V end lost 4 bases, the J end lost 0 bases, and 10 bases lay between the germline ends. As DNA, the CDR3 is TGCGCCAGCAGCCAGGTGGGGGACCAAGAGACCCAGTACTTC. It yields the protein CASSQVGDQETQYF.

This rearrangement joins TRBV5-1 to TRBJ1-4, with 9 bases matching TRBD1. CDR1 and CDR2 from the germline V gene are SGHRS and YFSETQ. The CDR3 spans 16 residues. Trimming at V came to 4 bases and at J to 7 bases, leaving 11 bases not matched to a gene. CDR3 protein: CASSPSPGTGTEKLFF. The CDR3 DNA follows: TGCGCCAGCAGCCCCTCCCCCGGGACAGGGACTGAAAAACTGTTTTTT.

This clonotype was detected only a few times. This sequence joins TRBV10-3 and TRBJ2-7, with 7 bases identical to TRBD2. CDR3 length: 13 amino acids. CDR1 and CDR2 from the germline V gene are ENHRY and SYGVKD. V gave up 7 bases and J gave up 0 bases; unmatched junction bases: 3. CDR3 bases: TGTGCCATCAAAGGACTAGACTCCTACGAGCAGTACTTC. Its translation: CAIKGLDSYEQYF.

This clonotype was recorded a few times. The rearrangement uses TRBV28 and TRBJ2-1; D not resolved. Per the germline V gene, CDR1 is MDHEN and CDR2 is SYDVKM. The CDR3 sequence is 11 residues long. With 8 bases removed from V and 10 bases from J, the gap between germline ends came to 12 bases. CDR3 sequence reads: CASLGPREQFF. The CDR3 region has the DNA TGTGCCAGCTTGGGCCCGCGGGAGCAGTTCTTC.

The chain employs TRBV10-3 and TRBJ2-2, with D possibly being TRBD1 (6 bases). This CDR3 has 15 amino acids. CDR1 is ENHRY, CDR2 SYGVKD, per germline. V lost 8 bases to trimming and J lost 2 bases, with 15 bases between them. The CDR3 region is CAIPRGPLNTGELFF. DNA of the CDR3: TGTGCCATCCCCAGGGGACCGCTAAACACCGGGGAGCTGTTTTTT.

This clonotype has more than one count but fewer than ten. The V gene is TRBV5-1, the J gene TRBJ2-2; either TRBD1 or TRBD2 may supply D (5 bases each). This CDR3 is 14 amino acids long. V was shortened by 1 base and J by 4 bases, with 8 bases between the two germline ends. CDR1 is SGHRS, CDR2 YFSETQ, per germline. The DNA of the CDR3 is TGCGCCAGCAGCTTGTCAGGGAGCACCGGGGAGCTGTTTTTT. It encodes CASSLSGSTGELFF.

This clonotype occurred many times. The chain employs TRBV5-1 and TRBJ2-7; TRBD1 is a possible D gene (5 bases). V gave up 5 bases and J gave up 0 bases, with 15 bases separating them. The CDR3 runs 15 residues. The germline V gene encodes CDR1 SGHRS and CDR2 YFSETQ. CDR3 coding DNA: TGCGCCAGCAGAGAAACAGGTTTCCTCTCCTACGAGCAGTACTTC. It codes for CASRETGFLSYEQYF.

This chain links TRBV29-1 with TRBJ2-5; D ambiguous. The V and J ends lost 3 bases and 0 bases respectively, with 8 bases between them. This CDR3 is built from 13 residues. Germline V gene sequence: CDR1 SQVTM, CDR2 ANQGSEA. CDR3 in amino acids: CSVDVSYQETQYF. For the CDR3, the DNA is TGCAGCGTTGACGTTTCGTACCAAGAGACCCAGTACTTC.

This clonotype appeared many times. V gene TRBV13 combines with J gene TRBJ1-4; the D gene is possibly TRBD1 (5 bases). The CDR3 totals 15 residues. Trimming removed 0 bases from V and 7 bases from J, with 12 bases in between. Germline CDR1 reads PRHDT; CDR2 reads FYEKMQ (reference sequence). The CDR3 bases are TGTGCCAGCAGCTTAGGCCTATCGGACACTGAAAAACTGTTTTTT. Its translation: CASSLGLSDTEKLFF.

This chain connects TRBV20-1 to TRBJ2-3; 12 nucleotides line up with TRBD2. Trimming cost V 4 bases and J 3 bases; bases outside gene matches: 14. CDR3 length equals 18 residues. Germline V gene data show CDR1 as DFQATT and CDR2 as SNEGSKA (reference sequence). The CDR3 DNA reads TGCAGTGCTACCCCAGCTAGCGGGGGGGGGGCTGCAACAGATACGCAGTATTTT. Its translation is CSATPASGGGAATDTQYF.

This chain uses TRBV14 with TRBJ1-1; TRBD1 aligns across 9 bases. Per the germline V gene, CDR1 is SGHDN and CDR2 is FVKESK. With V trimmed by 2 bases and J by 5 bases, 6 bases remained unmatched. This CDR3 contains 15 residues. CDR3 amino acids: CASSQQYRGRTEAFF. In DNA, the CDR3 is TGTGCCAGCAGCCAACAGTACAGGGGGCGAACTGAAGCTTTCTTT.

The V call is TRBV5-1, the J call TRBJ2-2; TRBD2 matches at 12 bases. The J segment lost 2 bases and the V segment lost 5 bases, leaving 7 bases of the junction unmatched. The CDR3 is 17 amino acids. Germline V lookup: CDR1 SGHRS, CDR2 YFSETQ. In DNA form, the CDR3 reads TGCGCCAGCAGAAAGACTAGCGGGGGCCTTAACACCGGGGAGCTGTTTTTT. Translating gives CASRKTSGGLNTGELFF.

V gene TRBV28 combines with J gene TRBJ1-2; possible D gene TRBD1, 6 bases. Trimming stripped 8 bases from V and 4 bases from J, with 14 bases between. In germline, CDR1 is MDHEN, CDR2 SYDVKM. The CDR3 extends over 13 amino acids. The CDR3 bases are TGTGCCAGCCACAGGGAAATGGGCTATGGCTACACCTTC. Residues: CASHREMGYGYTF.

The rearrangement uses TRBV10-3 and TRBJ1-2; D is unresolved. The CDR3 has 12 amino acids. CDR1 is ENHRY, CDR2 SYGVKD, per germline. The germline V and J ends were trimmed by 4 bases and 8 bases, with 11 bases remaining between them. The CDR3 DNA sequence: TGTGCCATCAGTGTACCCATGGGCGGCTACACCTTC. Translated, it gives CAISVPMGGYTF.

This clonotype has at least ten counts. This chain links TRBV10-3 with TRBJ1-3, with D unclear. Germline CDR1 reads ENHRY; CDR2 reads SYGVKD. The CDR3 has 13 amino acids. The germline V and J ends were trimmed by 4 bases and 0 bases, with 4 bases remaining between them. The CDR3 DNA reads as TGTGCCATCAGTGGAGGCTCTGGAAACACCATATATTTT. Its protein product is CAISGGSGNTIYF.

This clonotype was seen more than once but under ten times. The chain links TRBV7-9 to TRBJ2-1, with 7 bases aligning to TRBD1. This CDR3 is built from 17 residues. CDR1 and CDR2 (germline): SEHNR, FQNEAQ (reference sequence). V dropped 5 bases and J dropped 1; count of bases not matched to a gene: 11. CDR3 sequence: CASSPPTGQGSYNEQFF. CDR3 bases: TGTGCCAGCAGCCCACCGACAGGGCAGGGGTCCTACAATGAGCAGTTCTTC. The full variable domain, with the rest looked up from reference TRBV7-9 and TRBJ2-1, is DTGVSQNPRHKITKRGQNVTFRCDPISEHNRLYWYRQTLGQGPEFLTYFQNEAQLEKSRLLSDRFSAERPKGSFSTLEIQRTEQGDSAMYLCASSPPTGQGSYNEQFFGPGTRLTVL.

The chain couples TRBV6-2 or TRBV6-3 to TRBJ1-1; tentatively, D is TRBD1 (5 bases). This CDR3 has 16 amino acids. V gave up 2 bases and J gave up 1 base, with 14 bases separating them. Germline-derived CDR1 and CDR2 are MNHEY and SVGEGT. In DNA, the CDR3 is TGTGCCAGCAGTTACCGGGTCAGGGACGGGAACACTGAAGCTTTCTTT. It codes for CASSYRVRDGNTEAFF.

CDR3 amino acids: CASSSPGAFEVNEQFF. The DNA of the CDR3 is TGTGCCAGCAGTTCACCAGGGGCCTTCGAAGTCAATGAGCAGTTCTTC. V gene TRBV28 combines with J gene TRBJ2-1; tentatively, D is TRBD1 (6 bases). Germline CDR1 reads MDHEN; CDR2 reads SYDVKM. The CDR3 consists of 16 residues. V lost 4 bases to trimming and J lost 6 bases, with 19 bases between them.